The subject of this entry is one T cell receptor (beta chain). Its antigen is unknown. No base quality information exists; no much larger clone differs at one position. Genomic DNA was extracted with the DNeasy Blood and Tissue Kit from around 10,000 to 100,000 sorted cells per subset. The immunoSEQ service sequenced and mapped the TCRbeta V-J or V-D-J regions, with each sample reaching coverage above 8x. Concerning the study's data processing: Analysis was restricted to productive rearrangements exported from the immunoSEQ Analyzer platform, and clonality was assessed using the 500 most abundant clones. To quantify how much repertoires overlapped between populations, both the Morisita-Horn similarity index and the Jaccard index were used. In six cancer patients, Morisita-Horn similarity was measured between the TCR repertoires of CD8 T-cell subsets. Here the immuneACCESS table is served through TCRdb, limited to in-frame sequences with V and J called. Missing clones are a known gap in these copies; in checked studies unresolved V genes cover under half, and the rest lacks a known reason. V and J calls and clone size come straight from that table; D and trimming were deduced from the DNA. The sample data list approximately 2,900 clones, and about 83% of these were observed just once. Jointly, the top ten make up roughly 21% of the sample.

This entry is derived from a study of CD39 and CD103 CD8 tumor-infiltrating T cells (dated by TCRdb to between 2018 and 2020). A note on the overall study: Repertoire comparisons were shown for an HPV-positive HNSCC, an HPV-negative HNSCC, an ovarian cancer and a melanoma patient. Repertoires of CD8 TIL subsets defined by CD103 and CD39 were compared with peripheral memory CD8 T cells by TCRbeta CDR3 deep sequencing.

Patients were not receiving therapy at sample collection, though earlier treatments ranged from chemotherapy, radiotherapy, surgery and immunotherapy to none. After thawing, cells went through T lymphocyte enrichment using a negative-selection kit, with EpCAM beads added for tumor-infiltrating lymphocytes. For the CD8 TIL subsets, CD3+CD4-CD8+CD45RA- cells were FACS-sorted and divided into DN, SP and DP based on their expression of CD39 and CD103. Tumor specimens were minced, digested for 1 h with hyaluronidase, collagenase and DNase, filtered, enriched by Ficoll and cryopreserved. Populations were sorted on a FACSAria II to just over 97% purity, and the cell pellets were frozen for TCR sequencing without being cultured. General findings and caveats noted by the study authors: DP TIL clonotypes were rarely detected in blood or uninvolved lymph node, whereas DN TIL clonotypes were found to largely overlap with peripheral memory CD8 repertoires. DP CD8 TILs appeared more oligoclonal than DN and SP CD8 TILs and blood memory CD8 T cells, with top 30 clonotypes covering roughly 56-90%.

CDR1 and CDR2, looked up from the germline V gene (reference sequence), are PRHDT and FYEKMQ. V is reduced by 0 bases and J by 0 bases, leaving a spacing of 12 bases between them. Including the terminal cysteine and phenylalanine, the CDR3 comprises 17 residues. Just the 51-base CDR3 DNA is kept, in frame starting at base 1. The sequenced sample consisted of CD39- CD103- CD8+ T cells sorted from the tumor. The cell subset or site label here, explained by the study, means: CD103-CD39- double-negative CD45RA- CD8 T cells. Recombination linked TRBV13 to TRBJ1-3, with the identity of the D gene unclear. The sequence was obtained from a human donor with head and neck squamous cell carcinoma. The CDR3 protein is CASSLGSNRPSGNTIYF. The sequence in DNA is TGTGCCAGCAGCTTAGGCAGTAACAGACCCTCTGGAAACACCATATATTTT. The full variable domain, with segments outside the CDR3 supplied by the reference TRBV13 and TRBJ1-3 proteins, appears as AAGVIQSPRHLIKEKRETATLKCYPIPRHDTVYWYQQGPGQDPQFLISFYEKMQSDKGSIPDRFSAQQFSDYHSELNMSSLELGDSALYFCASSLGSNRPSGNTIYFGEGSWLTVV.